This TCR beta chain was documented in a study of low-dose radiotherapy and immunotherapy resistance in tumors. Study in general: Intravenous ipilimumab 1 mg/kg every six weeks was given with nivolumab 240 mg every two weeks.

V gave up 3 bases and J gave up 2 bases, with 9 bases separating them. CDR3 length: 14 amino acids. Looked up from germline, CDR1 is KGHDR and CDR2 is SFDVKD. This clonotype has ten or more counts. Alpha- and beta-chain coverage of first-strand cDNA came from TRAV- and TRBV-specific primers. TCR amplification used 15 to 20 PCR cycles, a constant-region primer and a V-primer adapter. The mRNA that was isolated underwent amplification by in vitro transcription. One entry per CDR3 protein, called by TCRdb with MiXCR from the reads. The sample holds 85,000 to 95,000 distinct CDR3 sequences; 20% to 25% are singletons and the top ten take 9.5% to 15%. Time point meaning: after trial treatment. The treatment is: LDRT plus nivolumab, ipilimumab, low-dose cyclophosphamide and aspirin (RACIN trial). Donors were given nivolumab, ipilimumab, aspirin, low-dose cyclophosphamide and low-dose radiotherapy. Qualifying patients carried advanced solid tumors devoid of tumor-infiltrating lymphocytes.

The chain uses TRBV24-1 and TRBJ2-5, with a weak D call TRBD2 (5 bases). Sample: PBMCs, taken after low-dose radiotherapy plus immunotherapy. The source is a female donor with ovarian cancer. As DNA, the CDR3 is TGTGCCACCAGTGATCCGGACTTTCAAGAGACCCAGTACTTC. Amino acids: CATSDPDFQETQYF.